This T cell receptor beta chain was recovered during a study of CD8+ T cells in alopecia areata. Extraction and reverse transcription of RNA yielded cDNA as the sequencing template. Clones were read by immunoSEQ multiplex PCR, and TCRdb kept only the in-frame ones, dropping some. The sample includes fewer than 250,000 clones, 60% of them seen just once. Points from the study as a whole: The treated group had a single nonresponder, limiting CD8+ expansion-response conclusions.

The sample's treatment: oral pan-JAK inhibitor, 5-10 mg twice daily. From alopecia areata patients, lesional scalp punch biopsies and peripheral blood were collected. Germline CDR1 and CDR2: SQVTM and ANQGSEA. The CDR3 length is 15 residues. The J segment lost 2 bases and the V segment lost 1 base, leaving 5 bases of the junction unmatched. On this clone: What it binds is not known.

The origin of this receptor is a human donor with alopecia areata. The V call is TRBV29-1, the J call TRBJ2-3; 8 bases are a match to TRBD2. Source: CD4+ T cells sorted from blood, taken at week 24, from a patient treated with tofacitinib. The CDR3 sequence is CSVEGAGGVTDTQYF. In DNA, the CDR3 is TGCAGCGTTGAAGGTGCGGGGGGCGTCACAGATACGCAGTATTTT.